Below, 21 T cell receptor beta chains from the same sample are listed, as sequenced in a study of blood T cell repertoires in COVID-19. Only in-frame clones appear in the TCRdb table, and some are missing; sequencing was by immunoSEQ multiplex PCR. The repertoire holds more than 85,000 clones, with approximately 65% as singletons. The sample was peripheral blood. The receptor source for this set is a woman aged 60 to 75 with acute or convalescent COVID-19.

V is TRBV19 and J is TRBJ1-1; no firm D call. This CDR3 contains 13 residues. Germline CDR1 and CDR2: LNHDA and SQIVND (reference sequence). The V and J ends lost 5 bases and 11 bases respectively, with 18 bases between them. The CDR3 reads CASSQRGYSRAFF. The DNA for the CDR3 is TGTGCCAGTAGTCAACGGGGTTACTCACGGGCTTTCTTT.

This chain links TRBV5-1 with TRBJ1-3; D is unclear. CDR1 is SGHRS and CDR2 is YFSETQ in the germline V gene. The CDR3 loop spans 15 amino acids. The V gene lost 1 base and the J gene lost 2 bases, with 10 bases spanning the gap. CDR3 protein: CASSLYIDPGNTIYF. DNA of the CDR3: TGCGCCAGCAGCTTGTACATCGATCCTGGAAACACCATATATTTT.

This chain uses TRBV7-2 with TRBJ1-1; D remains unclear. The CDR3 spans 12 residues. CDR1 is SGHTA, CDR2 FQGNSA, per germline. With 5 bases removed from V and 8 bases from J, the gap between germline ends came to 12 bases. The CDR3 region is CASSMTRWEAFF. In DNA, the CDR3 is TGTGCCAGCAGCATGACGAGGTGGGAAGCTTTCTTT.

This sequence joins TRBV6-2 or TRBV6-3 and TRBJ2-7, with TRBD1 matching 9 bases. V lost 5 bases, J lost 5 bases, and 16 bases stayed unmatched. Germline V gives CDR1 MNHEY, CDR2 SVGEGT. The CDR3 has 17 residues. The CDR3 DNA reads as TGTGCCAGCAGTCTAGGGACAGGGTGGAAAGTGAGGAACGAGCAGTACTTC. As protein: CASSLGTGWKVRNEQYF.

The table lists this clone with a count of one. The chain recombines TRBV6-5 with TRBJ2-5; 9 bases line up with TRBD2. After removal of 11 bases from V and 1 base from J, the junction contained 8 bases not matched to a gene. CDR1 MNHEY and CDR2 SVGAGI come from the germline V gene. The CDR3 covers 14 residues. The CDR3 DNA is TGTGCCGGACGAGCGGGGGGCTTCCAAGAGACCCAGTACTTC. It specifies CAGRAGGFQETQYF.

The chain links TRBV7-2 to TRBJ2-1; 8 bases line up with TRBD2. V shed 5 bases, J shed 8 bases, and the junction held 11 bases outside the gene matches. CDR3 length: 15 residues. Germline V gives CDR1 SGHTA, CDR2 FQGNSA. The chain's CDR3 is CASSTTTGTSYEQFF. In nucleotides, the CDR3 is TGTGCCAGCAGCACCACAACCGGGACTAGTTATGAGCAGTTCTTC. Complete variable domain (other parts from reference TRBV7-2 and TRBJ2-1): GAGVSQSPSNKVTEKGKDVELRCDPISGHTALYWYRQSLGQGLEFLIYFQGNSAPDKSGLPSDRFSAERTGGSVSTLTIQRTQQEDSAVYLCASSTTTGTSYEQFFGPGTRLTVL.

This clone was detected only once. J is TRBJ2-7 and V is TRBV7-3; 8 bases line up with TRBD1. CDR1 SGHTA and CDR2 FQGTGA come from the germline V gene. The CDR3 runs to 15 residues. Trimming took 5 bases from V and 1 from J; bases not matched to a gene: 7. CDR3: CASSLDRGRSYEQYF. CDR3 in DNA: TGTGCCAGCAGCCTCGACAGGGGTAGGTCCTACGAGCAGTACTTC.

The gene calls are TRBV28 and TRBJ1-2, with 10 nucleotides matching TRBD1. Germline V gene lookup returns CDR1 MDHEN and CDR2 SYDVKM. The CDR3 covers 14 residues. Trimming removed 5 bases from V and 7 bases from J; junction bases left unmatched: 7. Here the CDR3 DNA reads TGTGCCAGCAGTCCCGGGACAGGGGCGGCTGGCTACACCTTC. This gives the protein CASSPGTGAAGYTF.

The rearrangement uses TRBV19 and TRBJ1-5; D ambiguous. The CDR3 is 15 amino acids. Germline lookup yields CDR1 LNHDA and CDR2 SQIVND (reference sequence). The germline V and J ends were trimmed by 9 bases and 2 bases, with 17 bases remaining between them. In DNA form, the CDR3 reads TGTGCCAGCACCCCCCGCGGGCAGGGCAATCAGCCCCAGCATTTT. Residues: CASTPRGQGNQPQHF.

The chain is built from TRBV30 and TRBJ1-2; 7 positions agree with TRBD1. Germline V lookup: CDR1 GTSNPN, CDR2 SVGIG (reference sequence). The CDR3 extends over 16 amino acids. V dropped 2 bases and J dropped 1; count of bases not matched to a gene: 10. This chain's CDR3 is CAWSLFGQAFNYGYTF. Here the CDR3 DNA reads TGTGCCTGGAGTCTTTTTGGACAGGCCTTTAACTATGGCTACACCTTC.

The rearrangement joins TRBV6-5 to TRBJ1-1, with 7 bases identical to TRBD1. The CDR3 covers 14 residues. Unmatched junction bases numbered 5, after V lost 6 bases and J lost 1 base. CDR1 and CDR2 from the germline V gene are MNHEY and SVGAGI. CDR3 DNA sequence: TGTGCCAGCAGGCACAGGGGTTGGAACACTGAAGCTTTCTTT. This gives the protein CASRHRGWNTEAFF.

The V gene is TRBV5-7, the J gene TRBJ1-3, with D perhaps TRBD1 (5 bases). TRBV5-7 is designated an ORF whose function remains uncertain. V lost 3 bases and J lost 3, with 10 bases in between. CDR3 size: 14 residues. The CDR3 nucleotides are TGTGCCAGCAGCTATAACAGGTATGGAAACACCATATATTTT. The encoded protein is CASSYNRYGNTIYF.

The chain has TRBV5-4 and TRBJ1-1, with 9 bases identical to TRBD1. Trimming took 4 bases from V and 3 from J; bases not matched to a gene: 4. The V gene's germline CDR1 is SGHNT and CDR2 YYREEE (reference sequence). The length of the CDR3 is 14 residues. CDR3 nucleotide sequence: TGTGCCAGCAGCCCCGGGGACAGGGACACTGAAGCTTTCTTT. Its protein product is CASSPGDRDTEAFF.

The chain couples TRBV7-2 to TRBJ1-4; D not certain. V lost 1 base, J lost 6 bases, and 3 bases lay in between. The CDR3 consists of 12 residues. Germline CDR1 reads SGHTA; CDR2 reads FQGNSA. The DNA of the CDR3 is TGTGCCAGCAGCTTAGTAGATGAAAAACTGTTTTTT. This encodes CASSLVDEKLFF.

This chain connects TRBV7-6 to TRBJ2-3; 9 bases are shared with TRBD2. V was clipped by 5 bases and J by 6 bases; unmatched bases: 12. The germline CDR1 and CDR2 sequences are SGHVS and FNYEAQ. This CDR3 contains 16 residues. CDR3 nucleotide sequence: TGTGCCAGCAGCCCCTTGGCGGGGGGGAATTGGGATACGCAGTATTTT. Translation gives CASSPLAGGNWDTQYF.

The chain has TRBV5-4 and TRBJ1-1; D possibly corresponds to TRBD1 (5 bases). V shed 2 bases and J shed 3 bases, with 11 bases lying between them. The germline V gene has CDR1 SGHNT and CDR2 YYREEE (reference sequence). This CDR3 has 14 residues. The CDR3 reads CASSFRQRDTEAFF. As DNA, the CDR3 is TGTGCCAGCAGCTTCCGACAGAGAGACACTGAAGCTTTCTTT. Full variable domain (missing parts from reference TRBV5-4 and TRBJ1-1): ETGVTQSPTHLIKTRGQQVTLRCSSQSGHNTVSWYQQALGQGPQFIFQYYREEENGRGNFPPRFSGLQFPNYSSELNVNALELDDSALYLCASSFRQRDTEAFFGQGTRLTVV.

This clone was seen more than once but under ten times. For the CDR3, the DNA is TGTGCCAGCAGCTATATTAACAGGGAAGCTAACTATGGCTACACCTTC. Residues: CASSYINREANYGYTF. The chain is built from TRBV7-7 and TRBJ1-2; D might be TRBD1 (6 bases). The CDR3 sequence is 16 residues long. CDR1 is SSHAT and CDR2 is FNYEAQ in the germline V gene (reference sequence). V was clipped by 4 bases and J by 0 bases, with 15 bases between them.

This clone came up a few times. The chain is built from TRBV28 and TRBJ2-7, with a weak D call TRBD1 (6 bases). V was pared by 5 bases and J by 7 bases, with 18 bases between. Germline CDR1 is MDHEN and CDR2 is SYDVKM. The CDR3 consists of 14 residues. The CDR3 DNA sequence: TGTGCCAGCAGTCACCTCGACAGGACAGAAGAGCAGTACTTC. Amino acid sequence: CASSHLDRTEEQYF. Full variable domain (missing parts from reference TRBV28 and TRBJ2-7): DVKVTQSSRYLVKRTGEKVFLECVQDMDHENMFWYRQDPGLGLRLIYFSYDVKMKEKGDIPEGYSVSREKKERFSLILESASTNQTSMYLCASSHLDRTEEQYFGPGTRLTVT.

This chain connects TRBV6-5 to TRBJ1-2; TRBD1 aligns across 8 bases. Losses at the gene ends were 2 bases for V and 7 bases for J; bases not matched to a gene: 9. The CDR3 is 15 residues long. Germline CDR1 is MNHEY and CDR2 is SVGAGI. The CDR3 DNA reads TGTGCCAGCAGTTACCTTGACAGGGGAAGCGGTGGCTACACCTTC. This sequence encodes CASSYLDRGSGGYTF.

This clone has only a few counts. In DNA, the CDR3 is TGTGCCAGCAGCTTAGCTACAGGGAACTATGGCTACACCTTC. Translating gives CASSLATGNYGYTF. The chain recombines TRBV5-4 with TRBJ1-2; D perhaps matches TRBD1 (6 bases). V was shortened by 2 bases and J by 2 bases, with 10 bases between the two germline ends. The CDR3 has 14 residues. Germline V lookup: CDR1 SGHNT, CDR2 YYREEE (reference sequence). Full variable domain (remainder filled in from reference TRBV5-4 and TRBJ1-2): ETGVTQSPTHLIKTRGQQVTLRCSSQSGHNTVSWYQQALGQGPQFIFQYYREEENGRGNFPPRFSGLQFPNYSSELNVNALELDDSALYLCASSLATGNYGYTFGSGTRLTVV.

This chain links TRBV28 with TRBJ2-1; D is unresolved. The CDR3 runs 15 residues. CDR1 is MDHEN and CDR2 is SYDVKM in the germline V gene. The V and J ends lost 5 bases and 0 bases respectively, with 11 bases between them. CDR3 loop: CASSPRRNSYNEQFF. The DNA for the CDR3 is TGTGCCAGCAGTCCACGGAGAAACTCCTACAATGAGCAGTTCTTC.